A single sample is the source of the 22 T cell receptor beta chains below, sequenced in a study of CD8+CD57+ T cells in acquired aplastic anemia. Genomic DNA, serving as template, underwent TCR beta VDJ and CDR3 profiling. MiXCR, applied by TCRdb to the reads, yields one record per CDR3 protein. The sample consists of roughly 86,000 distinct CDR3 sequences, around 44% of them appearing once. Sequencing was done on a sample of sorted CD4+, CD8+, or CD8+CD57+ T cells (not recorded which) from PBMCs. The source of these receptors is a human donor in good health, serving as a control.

The chain has TRBV7-9 and TRBJ2-5; unclear D gene. This CDR3 has 12 amino acids. In germline, CDR1 is SEHNR, CDR2 FQNEAQ (reference sequence). V lost 5 bases to trimming and J lost 5 bases, with 9 bases between them. The CDR3 coding sequence is TGTGCCAGCAGCCTAGAGGCGGAGACCCAGTACTTC. Encoded protein: CASSLEAETQYF.

The table lists this clonotype with many counts. V and J are TRBV10-1 and TRBJ1-5; 7 positions agree with TRBD1. The CDR3 length is 16 residues. V dropped 3 bases and J dropped 0; count of bases not matched to a gene: 5. The germline gives CDR1 WNHNN, CDR2 SYGVQD (reference sequence). The chain's CDR3 is CASSERTGYSNQPQHF. The CDR3 coding sequence is TGCGCCAGCAGTGAACGGACAGGCTATAGCAATCAGCCCCAGCATTTT.

This rearrangement joins TRBV19 to TRBJ2-7, with 9 positions matching TRBD1. The V gene's germline CDR1 is LNHDA and CDR2 SQIVND (reference sequence). V trimming: 4 bases; J trimming: 2 bases; junction bases outside the gene matches: 12. The CDR3 consists of 17 residues. The CDR3 DNA follows: TGTGCCAGTAGTAAGCTGCTCCGGACAGGGGCTCCCTACGAGCAGTACTTC. Its protein is CASSKLLRTGAPYEQYF.

This clonotype was counted a single time. This chain uses TRBV24-1 with TRBJ2-5, with D possibly matching TRBD2 (6 bases). CDR1 and CDR2 from the germline V gene are KGHDR and SFDVKD. There are 17 residues in the CDR3. V lost 0 bases, J lost 5 bases, and 18 bases lay in between. The CDR3 DNA sequence: TGTGCCACCAGTGATTTGCCGGGGGAAATTGGCGGGGAGACCCAGTACTTC. It codes for CATSDLPGEIGGETQYF.

This clonotype showed up many times. The chain recombines TRBV12-3 or TRBV12-4 with TRBJ2-7; TRBD2 matches 10 bases. J gave up 1 base and V 5 bases, and 5 bases lay outside the gene matches. The CDR3 covers 15 residues. CDR3 amino acids: CASSQTSGASYEQYF. CDR3 in DNA: TGTGCCAGCAGTCAAACTAGCGGGGCTTCCTACGAGCAGTACTTC.

The CDR3 reads CASNPQGALEQYF. The CDR3 DNA reads TGTGCCAGCAACCCACAGGGGGCTCTCGAGCAGTACTTC. V usage is TRBV25-1 and J usage is TRBJ2-7; 9 bases map to TRBD1. The CDR3 runs 13 residues. V lost 7 bases, J lost 6 bases, and 7 bases stayed unmatched. Germline lookup yields CDR1 MGHDK and CDR2 SYGVNS.

As for this clonotype: The conserved phenylalanine or tryptophan is not found at the CDR3 terminus, so this likely reflects a read error. This rearrangement joins TRBV2 to TRBJ1-1; perhaps TRBD1 as D (5 bases). The CDR3 runs 15 residues. Germline lookup yields CDR1 SNHLY and CDR2 FYNNEI. Trimming took 7 bases from V and 4 from J, leaving 19 bases between them. In DNA, the CDR3 is TGTGCCAGCATTGGCGCCGGGGCGGGGGGCACTGAAGCTTTCCTT. Its translation: CASIGAGAGGTEAFL.

At least ten counts were recorded for this clonotype. The rearrangement uses TRBV29-1 and TRBJ2-1; perhaps D is TRBD1 or TRBD2 (6 bases each). This CDR3 contains 12 residues. CDR1 SQVTM and CDR2 ANQGSEA come from the germline V gene. The ends were cut back, 4 bases at V and 6 bases at J, with 10 bases in the middle. The CDR3 sequence is CSVARGLNEQFF. Written as DNA, the CDR3 is TGCAGCGTTGCCAGGGGACTCAATGAGCAGTTCTTC.

The CDR3 DNA is TGTGCCAGCAGCTTAGGGGGGCCTGGCTACACCTTC. Translation: CASSLGGPGYTF. The rearrangement links TRBV7-2 to TRBJ1-2, with a weak D call TRBD1 (6 bases). CDR1 and CDR2 (germline): SGHTA, FQGNSA. The ends were cut back, 1 base at V and 7 bases at J, with 7 bases in the middle. The CDR3 length is 12 residues. The variable domain in full, with the rest retrieved from reference TRBV7-2 and TRBJ1-2, is GAGVSQSPSNKVTEKGKDVELRCDPISGHTALYWYRQSLGQGLEFLIYFQGNSAPDKSGLPSDRFSAERTGGSVSTLTIQRTQQEDSAVYLCASSLGGPGYTFGSGTRLTVV.

This clonotype was counted at least ten times. Sequence at one end of the junction differs from germline and may be a read error. This chain connects TRBV12-3 or TRBV12-4 to TRBJ1-1; no clear D gene. There are 16 residues in the CDR3. CDR3 nucleotides: TGTGCCAGCAGTCCACCCCGCACGTCGGTCGGTACCATGCGAAAGTTT. It encodes CASSPPRTSVGTMRKF.

This clonotype has only a few counts. The V call is TRBV12-3 or TRBV12-4, the J call TRBJ2-3; TRBD1 might be the D (6 bases). The CDR3 runs to 15 residues. The germline V and J ends were trimmed by 5 bases and 3 bases, with 15 bases remaining between them. The CDR3 sequence: CASSLVIRGTDTQYF. The DNA of the CDR3 is TGTGCCAGCAGTCTAGTGATCAGGGGAACAGATACGCAGTATTTT.

This clonotype was counted once. The chain recombines TRBV29-1 with TRBJ2-3; tentative D call: TRBD1 (6 bases). Germline lookup yields CDR1 SQVTM and CDR2 ANQGSEA. The CDR3 covers 16 residues. V was shortened by 4 bases and J by 2 bases, with 19 bases between the two germline ends. As DNA, the CDR3 is TGCAGCGTTGTTGTCCGGACAGTGGGGTACACAGATACGCAGTATTTT. Its protein is CSVVVRTVGYTDTQYF.

V is TRBV19 and J is TRBJ1-3; no firm D call. Germline CDR1 LNHDA, CDR2 SQIVND (reference sequence). Trimming stripped 5 bases from V and 0 bases from J, with 5 bases between. This CDR3 is 13 amino acids long. The CDR3 loop is CASSLNSGNTIYF. As DNA, the CDR3 is TGTGCCAGTAGTCTCAACTCTGGAAACACCATATATTTT.

A remark on this clonotype: One end of the junction fails to match germline, which may point to a read error. J is TRBJ2-3 and V is TRBV15; a weak D match, TRBD2 (5 bases). Germline assignment: CDR1 LNHNV and CDR2 YYDKDF (reference sequence). This CDR3 is 15 amino acids long. CDR3 DNA: TGTACCACCAGCGGACTGAGGGATAGCACAGATACGCAGTATTTT. Residues: CTTSGLRDSTDTQYF.

This clonotype was picked up many times. V usage is TRBV7-8 and J usage is TRBJ2-1; D may be TRBD2 (5 bases). This CDR3 is built from 15 residues. V was cut by 5 bases and J by 0 bases, with 11 bases left in between. The germline gives CDR1 SGHVS, CDR2 FQNEAQ. CDR3 DNA: TGTGCCAGCAGCCGTAGCGAGGCCTCCTACAATGAGCAGTTCTTC. The encoded protein is CASSRSEASYNEQFF.

CDR3 nucleotide sequence: TGTGCCAGCACTAAACGCCGGGACAGGGCCGTAGGTGAGTTCTTC. Residues: CASTKRRDRAVGEFF. The rearrangement joins TRBV6-1 to TRBJ2-1, with 9 bases identical to TRBD1. Germline CDR1 MNHNS, CDR2 SASEGT. Germline trimming cut 7 bases from V and 14 bases from J; bases unmatched to any gene: 18. There are 15 residues in the CDR3.

Notes on this clonotype: A much larger clone lies a single base off, so this may be a read error. The chain carries TRBV19 and TRBJ2-7; D might be TRBD2 (6 bases). This CDR3 spans 14 amino acids. Germline lookup yields CDR1 LNHDA and CDR2 SQIVND (reference sequence). This chain's CDR3 is CAGSIGLANHEQYF. The CDR3 nucleotides read TGTGCCGGTAGTATAGGTCTAGCGAACCACGAGCAGTACTTC.

The rearrangement uses TRBV25-1 and TRBJ2-1; 7 bases line up with TRBD2. CDR1 and CDR2 from the germline V gene are MGHDK and SYGVNS. Trimming removed 5 bases from V and 9 bases from J; junction bases left unmatched: 16. The CDR3 contains 16 residues. CDR3 sequence: CASSNRGGVMVGEQFF. CDR3 sequence (DNA): TGTGCCAGCAGTAACCGGGGAGGGGTAATGGTGGGTGAGCAGTTCTTC.

CDR3 sequence: CASSALAGAGGPSTDTQYF. CDR3 sequence (DNA): TGTGCCAGCAGTGCCCTAGCGGGAGCGGGGGGCCCCAGCACAGATACGCAGTATTTT. This rearrangement joins TRBV25-1 to TRBJ2-3, with TRBD2 identical over 10 bases. V shed 4 bases, J shed 0 bases, and the junction held 13 bases outside the gene matches. The germline V gene has CDR1 MGHDK and CDR2 SYGVNS. The CDR3 runs 19 residues.

This clonotype was seen only once. The chain couples TRBV5-6 to TRBJ1-1; possibly TRBD1 for D (6 bases). The CDR3 contains 15 residues. Germline-derived CDR1 and CDR2 are SGHDT and YYEEEE. The ends were cut back, 0 bases at V and 1 base at J, with 10 bases in the middle. Here the CDR3 DNA reads TGTGCCAGCAGCTTGGCCGGGACACCGAACACTGAAGCTTTCTTT. This translates into CASSLAGTPNTEAFF.

This clonotype was seen a few times. This sequence joins TRBV27 and TRBJ2-1; TRBD2 matches at 10 bases. V trimming: 5 bases; J trimming: 8 bases; junction bases outside the gene matches: 6. The length of the CDR3 is 14 residues. Germline CDR1 and CDR2: MNHEY and SMNVEV (reference sequence). The CDR3 DNA reads as TGTGCCAGCAGTCCAGCTAGCGGGAGCGATGAGCAGTTCTTC. Its protein is CASSPASGSDEQFF.

The chain couples TRBV6-1 to TRBJ1-1, with unresolved D. Trimming cost V 7 bases and J 5 bases, with 11 bases left between them. This CDR3 is built from 12 residues. CDR1 is MNHNS and CDR2 is SASEGT in the germline V gene. CDR3 coding DNA: TGTGCCAGCAACGTGGGTGGTACTGAAGCTTTCTTT. It encodes CASNVGGTEAFF.